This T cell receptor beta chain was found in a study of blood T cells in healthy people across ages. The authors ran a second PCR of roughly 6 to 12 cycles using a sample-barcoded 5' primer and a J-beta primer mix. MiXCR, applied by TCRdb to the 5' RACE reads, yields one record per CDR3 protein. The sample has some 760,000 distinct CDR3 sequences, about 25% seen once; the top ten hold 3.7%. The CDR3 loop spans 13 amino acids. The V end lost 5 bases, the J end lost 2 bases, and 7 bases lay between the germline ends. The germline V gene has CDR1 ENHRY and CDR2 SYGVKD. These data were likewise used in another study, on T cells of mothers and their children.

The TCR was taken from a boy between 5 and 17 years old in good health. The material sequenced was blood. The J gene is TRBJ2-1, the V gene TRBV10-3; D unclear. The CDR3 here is CAISTTTYNEQFF. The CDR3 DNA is TGTGCCATCAGTACCACGACCTACAATGAGCAGTTCTTC.